These 6 T cell receptor beta chains originate from one sample sequenced in a study of radiotherapy plus CTLA-4 blockade in lung cancer (dated 2018 in TCRdb). Library construction relied on the immunoSEQ multiplex PCR assay. TCRdb took over this immuneACCESS table, retaining in-frame rearrangements with V and J assigned. Such tables are incomplete; in checked studies, under half of the missing clones stem from an unresolved V gene, and the remainder is unexplained. The sample table records around 100,000 clones; under 85% of these occur just once. Jointly, the top ten make up about 3% of the sample. The sample consisted of peripheral blood, taken from a patient treated with radiotherapy plus ipilimumab. These receptors were collected from a human donor with non-small cell lung cancer who had a partial response to radiotherapy plus ipilimumab. Some clones in this sample may be carry-over from other donors' samples.

This clone occurred a few times. The chain joins TRBV10-3 to TRBJ2-5; 11 nucleotides line up with TRBD2. Germline values: CDR1 ENHRY, CDR2 SYGVKD. Trimming at V came to 6 bases and at J to 2 bases, leaving 5 bases not matched to a gene. The CDR3 has 15 residues. The CDR3 DNA reads TGTGCCATCAGCACCGGGACTAGCGGTCAAGAGACCCAGTACTTC. Translation gives CAISTGTSGQETQYF.

The chain is built from TRBV7-9 and TRBJ2-1; 9 nucleotides agree with TRBD2. The CDR3 extends over 15 amino acids. Trimming at V came to 3 bases and at J to 7 bases, leaving 7 bases not matched to a gene. Germline CDR1 is SEHNR and CDR2 is FQNEAQ (reference sequence). The CDR3 loop is CASSFRRGGRNEQFF. The CDR3 DNA sequence: TGTGCCAGCAGCTTTCGGCGGGGGGGTCGGAATGAGCAGTTCTTC.

This chain joins TRBV9 and TRBJ2-3; perhaps TRBD2 as D (7 bases). The CDR3 totals 15 residues. Germline V gene sequence: CDR1 SGDLS, CDR2 YYNGEE. V was cut by 4 bases and J by 6 bases, with 18 bases left in between. The CDR3 DNA is TGTGCCAGCAGCCCACGGGCGGGGGCGGGGGATACGCAGTATTTT. This codes for CASSPRAGAGDTQYF.

The chain links TRBV19 to TRBJ1-2, with 8 bases identical to TRBD1. Trimming cost V 3 bases and J 4 bases; bases outside gene matches: 7. The CDR3 is 15 residues long. Per germline, CDR1 LNHDA and CDR2 SQIVND (reference sequence). The CDR3 coding sequence is TGTGCCAGTAGTATCTTTTCAGGGGGCGGCTATGGCTACACCTTC. Translation: CASSIFSGGGYGYTF.

The chain links TRBV5-1 to TRBJ2-5; TRBD1 is a possible D gene (9 bases). The CDR3 sequence is 16 residues long. V was cut by 4 bases and J by 5 bases, with 21 bases left in between. CDR1 is SGHRS, CDR2 YFSETQ, per germline. The CDR3 protein is CASSTSGWTGVETQYF. The CDR3 DNA is TGCGCCAGCAGCACTAGCGGTTGGACAGGGGTCGAGACCCAGTACTTC. The whole variable domain, filled in from reference TRBV5-1 and TRBJ2-5, reads KAGVTQTPRYLIKTRGQQVTLSCSPISGHRSVSWYQQTPGQGLQFLFEYFSETQRNKGNFPGRFSGRQFSNSRSEMNVSTLELGDSALYLCASSTSGWTGVETQYFGPGTRLLVL.

The V gene is TRBV2, the J gene TRBJ2-7; maybe TRBD2 (6 bases). This CDR3 is built from 13 residues. The V end was cut by 6 bases, the J end by 3 bases, with 12 bases between. Germline CDR1 reads SNHLY; CDR2 reads FYNNEI. The CDR3 protein is CASSLGRGYEQYF. The CDR3 DNA reads TGTGCCAGCAGCCTGGGGCGGGGCTACGAGCAGTACTTC.